This TCR beta chain stems from a study of regulatory T cells in long-lasting Graves disease. Study-wide results and limits: Results may be inaccurate due to the small sample size. Persistent disease preferred TRBV28, TRBJ1-2 and TRBJ2-5.

For TCR beta, libraries came from iRepertoire HTBI primers and Arm-PCR of CDR3 regions. A single record per CDR3 protein comes from TCRdb applying MiXCR to the multiplex PCR reads. The sample carries about 440,000 distinct CDR3 sequences, about a sixth recorded once. Time point denoted: newly diagnosed GD, antithyroid drugs for less than 3 months. From RNA extracted from PBMCs, the TCR library was made. Trimming took off 0 bases at V and 1 base at J, with 7 bases between the two ends. This CDR3 spans 14 amino acids. Germline values: CDR1 SGHNT, CDR2 YYREEE (reference sequence). Remarks on this clonotype: Its antigen is unknown.

The same specimen was also included in a second study, on T cells in Graves' hyperthyroidism and ophthalmopathy. Turning to that study: With a duration under 2 months, the hyperthyroidism was newly diagnosed in patients aged 18 to 65. Also found in blood were most expanded thyroid clonotypes above 0.001.

This TCR derives from a woman aged 30 to 39 with Graves disease. The sequenced sample was peripheral blood mononuclear cells (PBMCs), obtained at new diagnosis, from a patient treated with antithyroid drugs. V usage is TRBV5-4 and J usage is TRBJ1-1; D is ambiguous. The CDR3 sequence: CASSLAFANTEAFF. CDR3 nucleotides: TGTGCCAGCAGCTTGGCGTTTGCGAACACTGAAGCTTTCTTT.